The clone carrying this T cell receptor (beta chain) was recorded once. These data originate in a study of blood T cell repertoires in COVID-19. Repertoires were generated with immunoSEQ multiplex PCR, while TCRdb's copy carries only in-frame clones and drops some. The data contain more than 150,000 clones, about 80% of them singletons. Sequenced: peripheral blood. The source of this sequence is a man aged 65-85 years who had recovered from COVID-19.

The CDR3 loop reads CASSLRTGTSTGELFF. In DNA form, the CDR3 reads TGCGCCAGCAGCTTACGGACAGGGACAAGCACCGGGGAGCTGTTTTTT. This rearrangement joins TRBV5-1 to TRBJ2-2, with TRBD1 identical over 8 bases. Germline-derived CDR1 and CDR2 are SGHRS and YFSETQ. V lost 2 bases to trimming and J lost 4 bases; unmatched junction nucleotides: 7. The CDR3 is 16 residues long.